The 32 T cell receptor beta chains listed next were all sequenced from one sample in a study of cytotoxic CD8 clonotypes in ibrutinib-treated CLL. TCRdb's copy holds only in-frame clones and misses some; the assay was immunoSEQ multiplex PCR. The data contain about 160,000 clones, 84% of them singletons. The sequencing used PBMCs, collected after 24 months of ibrutinib treatment. These receptors were taken from a human donor with chronic lymphocytic leukemia.

The chain carries TRBV11-2 and TRBJ1-1; TRBD1 aligns across 9 bases. The junction had 5 bases not matched to a gene; V was cut back by 5 bases and J by 1 base. The germline V gene has CDR1 SGHAT and CDR2 FQNNGV. This CDR3 spans 15 amino acids. CDR3 DNA: TGTGCCAGCAGCCGGAGGGACAGGGCGAACACTGAAGCTTTCTTT. It encodes CASSRRDRANTEAFF.

The V and J genes are TRBV5-1 and TRBJ1-1, with 8 bases lining up with TRBD1. The CDR3 covers 15 residues. Germline assignment: CDR1 SGHRS and CDR2 YFSETQ. V shed 3 bases, J shed 4 bases, and the junction held 8 bases outside the gene matches. The CDR3 nucleotides are TGCGCCAGCAGCTATGCCGGGACAGGAGCCACTGAAGCTTTCTTT. Amino acids: CASSYAGTGATEAFF. The complete variable domain, with remaining parts taken from reference TRBV5-1 and TRBJ1-1, reads KAGVTQTPRYLIKTRGQQVTLSCSPISGHRSVSWYQQTPGQGLQFLFEYFSETQRNKGNFPGRFSGRQFSNSRSEMNVSTLELGDSALYLCASSYAGTGATEAFFGQGTRLTVV.

The chain joins TRBV11-1 to TRBJ1-2; 10 bases agree with TRBD1. CDR1 and CDR2 from the germline V gene are SGHAT and FQDESV (reference sequence). V shed 5 bases, J shed 6 bases, and the junction held 6 bases outside the gene matches. The CDR3 sequence is 14 residues long. The CDR3 sequence: CASSKTGGADGYTF. The CDR3 coding sequence is TGTGCCAGCAGCAAGACAGGGGGCGCGGATGGCTACACCTTC.

This clone has a single count. The chain recombines TRBV5-6 with TRBJ2-7; 8 nucleotides match TRBD1. This CDR3 is built from 14 residues. Germline V gives CDR1 SGHDT, CDR2 YYEEEE. Trimming at V came to 5 bases and at J to 0 bases, leaving 4 bases not matched to a gene. CDR3 region: CASRFDRGSYEQYF. The CDR3 DNA is TGTGCCAGCAGGTTCGACAGGGGCTCCTACGAGCAGTACTTC.

The chain carries TRBV30 and TRBJ1-1; D is perhaps TRBD1 (5 bases). CDR3 size: 13 residues. Germline V gives CDR1 GTSNPN, CDR2 SVGIG (reference sequence). The germline V and J ends were trimmed by 1 base and 0 bases, with 6 bases remaining between them. DNA for the CDR3: TGTGCCTGGAGTGGACAGCTGAACACTGAAGCTTTCTTT. Protein: CAWSGQLNTEAFF.

The chain recombines TRBV2 with TRBJ1-2; 9 nucleotides line up with TRBD1. Germline lookup yields CDR1 SNHLY and CDR2 FYNNEI. The J segment lost 4 bases and the V segment lost 9 bases, leaving 12 bases of the junction unmatched. This CDR3 has 15 amino acids. CDR3 in DNA: TGTGCCAGTAAGGATTCACAGGGGGCAGTCTATGGCTACACCTTC. Residues: CASKDSQGAVYGYTF.

The genes are TRBV19 and TRBJ2-1, with TRBD2 matching 10 bases. Germline V gene sequence: CDR1 LNHDA, CDR2 SQIVND (reference sequence). With V trimmed by 7 bases and J by 2 bases, 8 bases remained unmatched. The CDR3 contains 16 residues. CDR3: CASTPSLAGAYNEQFF. In DNA form, the CDR3 reads TGTGCCAGTACCCCCTCGCTAGCGGGAGCCTACAATGAGCAGTTCTTC.

The genes are TRBV19 and TRBJ1-4, with D possibly matching TRBD1 (5 bases). CDR1 LNHDA and CDR2 SQIVND come from the germline V gene (reference sequence). Trimming left V 11 bases short and J 4 bases short, with 17 bases between. The CDR3 has 14 residues. CDR3 amino acids: CASALGDRNEKLFF. CDR3 DNA: TGTGCCTCAGCGCTGGGGGACCGTAATGAAAAACTGTTTTTT.

The chain has TRBV10-3 and TRBJ2-1; D is uncertain. The V and J ends lost 5 bases and 0 bases respectively, with 5 bases between them. In germline, CDR1 is ENHRY, CDR2 SYGVKD. The CDR3 covers 13 residues. Here the CDR3 DNA reads TGTGCCATCAGTACAAACTCCTACAATGAGCAGTTCTTC. Protein sequence: CAISTNSYNEQFF.

The chain employs TRBV10-3 and TRBJ1-2; D uncertain. This CDR3 has 15 amino acids. The germline CDR1 and CDR2 sequences are ENHRY and SYGVKD. The V and J ends lost 2 bases and 4 bases respectively, with 14 bases between them. CDR3 amino acids: CAISEEVGAGYGYTF. In DNA form, the CDR3 reads TGTGCCATCAGTGAGGAAGTGGGCGCGGGCTATGGCTACACCTTC.

The rearrangement joins TRBV5-1 to TRBJ2-7; D is uncertain. Germline loops: CDR1 SGHRS, CDR2 YFSETQ. This CDR3 is 13 amino acids long. The V gene lost 5 bases and the J gene lost 2 bases, with 11 bases spanning the gap. This chain's CDR3 is CASRRSAAYEQYF. The CDR3 nucleotides read TGCGCCAGCAGGCGGTCAGCCGCCTACGAGCAGTACTTC.

The chain employs TRBV4-3 and TRBJ1-1; perhaps TRBD1 as D (5 bases). The germline gives CDR1 LGHNA, CDR2 YSLEER. The CDR3 spans 15 residues. V was trimmed by 0 bases and J by 9 bases, leaving 17 bases between them. The CDR3 bases are TGCGCCAGCAGCCAAGATTTGGGGGGGGACGTGAAAGCTTTCTTT. Protein sequence: CASSQDLGGDVKAFF.

The CDR3 DNA reads TGTGCCAGTAAACGGGACAGGGGGCTAGGAGAGCAGTACTTC. Translating it yields CASKRDRGLGEQYF. The V and J genes are TRBV19 and TRBJ2-7; 12 nucleotides align to TRBD1. J gave up 7 bases and V 7 bases, and 8 bases lay outside the gene matches. CDR1 is LNHDA and CDR2 is SQIVND in the germline V gene (reference sequence). This CDR3 spans 14 amino acids.

V gene TRBV28 combines with J gene TRBJ1-2; D remains unclear. Trimming took off 1 base at V and 7 bases at J, with 7 bases between the two ends. Per germline, CDR1 MDHEN and CDR2 SYDVKM. The CDR3 covers 12 residues. The CDR3 protein is CASSLLSGGYTF. In nucleotides, the CDR3 is TGTGCCAGCAGTTTATTATCCGGTGGCTACACCTTC.

The V call is TRBV5-1, the J call TRBJ2-1; TRBD2 might be the D (6 bases). The germline gives CDR1 SGHRS, CDR2 YFSETQ. The CDR3 runs to 14 residues. The V end lost 4 bases, the J end lost 8 bases, and 16 bases lay between the germline ends. The CDR3, as DNA: TGCGCCAGCAGCCCCGCCCGGGGGAGCGATGAGCAGTTCTTC. It is translated as CASSPARGSDEQFF.

This sequence joins TRBV5-4 and TRBJ1-1; unclear D gene. The CDR3 length is 13 residues. V lost 0 bases, J lost 4 bases, and 7 bases lay in between. Germline V lookup: CDR1 SGHNT, CDR2 YYREEE (reference sequence). CDR3 coding DNA: TGTGCCAGCAGCTTGGGCCGGGGCACTGAAGCTTTCTTT. Its protein is CASSLGRGTEAFF.

This clone was counted once. V is TRBV28 and J is TRBJ1-2; D gene ambiguous. Germline V gene data show CDR1 as MDHEN and CDR2 as SYDVKM. This CDR3 contains 14 residues. Trimming cost V 6 bases and J 5 bases, with 16 bases left between them. The CDR3 bases are TGTGCCAGCAGCCCGAGTTTTAACACTTATGGCTACACCTTC. Its translation is CASSPSFNTYGYTF.

This chain joins TRBV2 and TRBJ2-2; tentative D call: TRBD2 (6 bases). The length of the CDR3 is 15 residues. Germline CDR1 and CDR2: SNHLY and FYNNEI. Deletions cut 2 bases from V and 3 bases from J, with 10 bases between. The CDR3 is CASSEWDSDTGELFF. CDR3 bases: TGTGCCAGCAGTGAATGGGACTCCGACACCGGGGAGCTGTTTTTT.

CDR3 nucleotides: TGTGCCAGCAGCGTGGGAAGCCGAGTCGGAACCGGGGAGCTGTTTTTT. Its protein product is CASSVGSRVGTGELFF. The J gene is TRBJ2-2, the V gene TRBV9; no clear D gene. Germline-derived CDR1 and CDR2 are SGDLS and YYNGEE. V gave up 2 bases and J gave up 5 bases, with 16 bases separating them. The CDR3 is 16 amino acids. Using reference TRBV9 and TRBJ2-2 for the parts outside the CDR3, the full variable domain is DSGVTQTPKHLITATGQRVTLRCSPRSGDLSVYWYQQSLDQGLQFLIQYYNGEERAKGNILERFSAQQFPDLHSELNLSSLELGDSALYFCASSVGSRVGTGELFFGEGSRLTVL.

This sequence joins TRBV9 and TRBJ2-3, with D tentatively TRBD1 (6 bases). Germline-derived CDR1 and CDR2 are SGDLS and YYNGEE. The CDR3 is 17 residues long. Trimming left V 3 bases short and J 0 bases short, with 17 bases between. This CDR3 reads CASSAPLQGGSTDTQYF. CDR3 DNA: TGTGCCAGCAGCGCGCCTTTACAGGGTGGGAGCACAGATACGCAGTATTTT.

The chain carries TRBV7-2 and TRBJ2-2; 10 bases are shared with TRBD2. V lost 5 bases to trimming and J lost 8 bases; unmatched junction nucleotides: 11. The length of the CDR3 is 16 residues. Germline-derived CDR1 and CDR2 are SGHTA and FQGNSA. CDR3 in amino acids: CASSLPASGSEGELFF. The CDR3 DNA sequence: TGTGCCAGCAGCCTCCCGGCTAGCGGGAGTGAAGGGGAGCTGTTTTTT.

The genes are TRBV6-1 and TRBJ1-1, with D possibly TRBD1 on 5 matching bases. The V gene's germline CDR1 is MNHNS and CDR2 SASEGT. Trimming cost V 8 bases and J 3 bases, with 13 bases left between them. This CDR3 has 13 residues. This CDR3 is CASQRQPDTEAFF. In DNA form, the CDR3 reads TGTGCCAGCCAGAGACAGCCCGACACTGAAGCTTTCTTT.

The rearrangement joins TRBV5-4 to TRBJ2-2; D unresolved. V lost 4 bases to trimming and J lost 4 bases, with 11 bases between them. CDR1 and CDR2 (germline): SGHNT, YYREEE (reference sequence). The CDR3 has 14 residues. The CDR3 coding sequence is TGTGCCAGCAGCCCGGAGCGCCGCACCGGGGAGCTGTTTTTT. This sequence encodes CASSPERRTGELFF.

This chain uses TRBV7-6 with TRBJ1-5; D may be TRBD1 (6 bases). Trimming left V 1 base short and J 4 bases short, with 11 bases between. CDR3 size: 15 residues. Per the germline V gene, CDR1 is SGHVS and CDR2 is FNYEAQ. This CDR3 reads CASSLGEGVNQPQHF. In DNA, the CDR3 is TGTGCCAGCAGCTTAGGAGAGGGGGTTAATCAGCCCCAGCATTTT.

The V and J genes are TRBV23-1 and TRBJ1-1; D is unresolved. TRBV23-1 counts as an open reading frame of uncertain function. Between the trimmed V and J ends, which lost 7 bases and 1 base, there was a span of 10 bases. The CDR3 runs 13 residues. The CDR3 DNA reads as TGCGCCAGCAAATTGGACGGGAACACTGAAGCTTTCTTT. Its translation: CASKLDGNTEAFF.

The V and J genes are TRBV30 and TRBJ1-1; maybe TRBD1 (5 bases). Trimming pared 2 bases from V and 0 bases from J, leaving 7 bases between. The CDR3 consists of 13 residues. Germline CDR1 and CDR2: GTSNPN and SVGIG (reference sequence). CDR3 bases: TGTGCCTGGAGTCGGGGGATGAACACTGAAGCTTTCTTT. It specifies CAWSRGMNTEAFF.

The genes are TRBV9 and TRBJ1-6; D remains unclear. The ends were cut back, 3 bases at V and 14 bases at J, with 9 bases in the middle. This CDR3 contains 11 residues. Per germline, CDR1 SGDLS and CDR2 YYNGEE. DNA for the CDR3: TGTGCCAGCAGCGCCCGCCTTTCCCTCCACTTT. Translation: CASSARLSLHF. The full variable domain, its missing parts supplied by reference TRBV9 and TRBJ1-6, is DSGVTQTPKHLITATGQRVTLRCSPRSGDLSVYWYQQSLDQGLQFLIQYYNGEERAKGNILERFSAQQFPDLHSELNLSSLELGDSALYFCASSARLSLHFGNGTRLTVT.

V and J are TRBV5-1 and TRBJ1-2, with 7 bases matching TRBD1. Trimming removed 3 bases from V and 4 bases from J; junction bases left unmatched: 12. The CDR3 runs to 16 residues. Germline V gives CDR1 SGHRS, CDR2 YFSETQ. CDR3 bases: TGCGCCAGCAGCTCTCAAGCGGGACAGTCCTTCTATGGCTACACCTTC. Translating gives CASSSQAGQSFYGYTF.

V usage is TRBV2 and J usage is TRBJ2-1, with D possibly matching TRBD2 (6 bases). V lost 6 bases and J lost 1, with 16 bases in between. The CDR3 is 16 residues long. From germline, CDR1 is SNHLY and CDR2 FYNNEI. The CDR3 reads CASRDPLATSYNEQFF. Here the CDR3 DNA reads TGTGCCAGCAGGGACCCGCTAGCGACGTCCTACAATGAGCAGTTCTTC.

J is TRBJ1-1 and V is TRBV7-2; 11 bases line up with TRBD1. The CDR3 has 18 amino acids. The germline CDR1 and CDR2 sequences are SGHTA and FQGNSA. The V gene end was trimmed by 3 bases and the J gene end by 1 base; junction bases not matched to a gene: 10. CDR3 DNA: TGTGCCAGCAGCTTGATCTTGGACAGGGGGCTCCCGAACACTGAAGCTTTCTTT. Its translation: CASSLILDRGLPNTEAFF. Drawing the rest from reference TRBV7-2 and TRBJ1-1, the complete variable domain is GAGVSQSPSNKVTEKGKDVELRCDPISGHTALYWYRQSLGQGLEFLIYFQGNSAPDKSGLPSDRFSAERTGGSVSTLTIQRTQQEDSAVYLCASSLILDRGLPNTEAFFGQGTRLTVV.

The chain combines TRBV19 with TRBJ1-3, with no clear D. Germline V gives CDR1 LNHDA, CDR2 SQIVND (reference sequence). CDR3 length: 16 amino acids. Deletions cut 3 bases from V and 0 bases from J, with 12 bases between. CDR3 protein: CASSIFGGRSGNTIYF. In nucleotides, the CDR3 is TGTGCCAGTAGTATTTTCGGCGGACGCTCTGGAAACACCATATATTTT.

This chain uses TRBV2 with TRBJ2-1; 11 bases align to TRBD2. The CDR3 is 16 residues long. The V segment lost 5 bases and the J segment 9 bases; nucleotides outside the gene matches: 12. From germline, CDR1 is SNHLY and CDR2 FYNNEI. This CDR3 reads CASSTLTSGEHGEQFF. CDR3 nucleotide sequence: TGTGCCAGCAGTACCCTGACTAGCGGGGAGCACGGTGAGCAGTTCTTC. Based on the CDR3 plus reference TRBV2 and TRBJ2-1, the full variable domain is EPEVTQTPSHQVTQMGQEVILRCVPISNHLYFYWYRQILGQKVEFLVSFYNNEISEKSEIFDDQFSVERPDGSNFTLKIRSTKLEDSAMYFCASSTLTSGEHGEQFFGPGTRLTVL.